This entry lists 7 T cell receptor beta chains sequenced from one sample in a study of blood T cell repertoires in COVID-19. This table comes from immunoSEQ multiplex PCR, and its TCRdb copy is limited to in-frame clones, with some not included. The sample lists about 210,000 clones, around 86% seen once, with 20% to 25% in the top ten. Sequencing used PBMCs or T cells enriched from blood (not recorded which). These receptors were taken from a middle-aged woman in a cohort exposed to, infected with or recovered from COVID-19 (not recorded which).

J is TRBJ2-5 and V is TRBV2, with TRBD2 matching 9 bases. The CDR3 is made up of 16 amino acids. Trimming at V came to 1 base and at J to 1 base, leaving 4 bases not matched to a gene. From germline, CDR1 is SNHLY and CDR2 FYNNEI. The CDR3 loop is CASSEGASGIQETQYF. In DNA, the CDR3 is TGTGCCAGCAGTGAAGGGGCTAGCGGGATCCAAGAGACCCAGTACTTC.

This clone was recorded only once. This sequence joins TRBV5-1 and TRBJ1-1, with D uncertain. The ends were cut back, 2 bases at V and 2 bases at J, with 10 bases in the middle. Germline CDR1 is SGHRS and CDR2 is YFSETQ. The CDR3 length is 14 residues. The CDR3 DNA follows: TGCGCCAGCAGCTTTAACAGCTTAAACACTGAAGCTTTCTTT. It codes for CASSFNSLNTEAFF.

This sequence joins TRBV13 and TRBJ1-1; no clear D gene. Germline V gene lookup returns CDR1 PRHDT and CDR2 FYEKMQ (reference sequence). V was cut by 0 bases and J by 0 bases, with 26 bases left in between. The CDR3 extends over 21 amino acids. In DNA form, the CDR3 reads TGTGCCAGCAGCTTAGGCCCAGAGACTTCTGAGAGGGCTTCGATGAACACTGAAGCTTTCTTT. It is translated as CASSLGPETSERASMNTEAFF.

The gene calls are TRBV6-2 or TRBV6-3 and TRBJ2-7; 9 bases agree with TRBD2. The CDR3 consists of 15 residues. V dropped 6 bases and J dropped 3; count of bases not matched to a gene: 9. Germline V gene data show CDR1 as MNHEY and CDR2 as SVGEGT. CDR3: CASSSREGRFYEQYF. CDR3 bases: TGTGCCAGCAGCTCGCGGGAGGGCCGCTTCTACGAGCAGTACTTC.

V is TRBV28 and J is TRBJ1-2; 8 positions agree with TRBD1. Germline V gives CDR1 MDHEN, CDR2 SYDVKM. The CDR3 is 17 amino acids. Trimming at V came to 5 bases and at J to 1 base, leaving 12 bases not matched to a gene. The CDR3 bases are TGTGCCAGCAGTCAGGGCAGGGGGCGTCTTGGTAACTATGGCTACACCTTC. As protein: CASSQGRGRLGNYGYTF.

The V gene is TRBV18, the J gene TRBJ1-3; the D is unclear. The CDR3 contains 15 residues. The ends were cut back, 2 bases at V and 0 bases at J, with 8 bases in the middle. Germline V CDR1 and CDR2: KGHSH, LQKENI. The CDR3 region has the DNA TGTGCCAGCTCACCAAGGGAGGACTCTGGAAACACCATATATTTT. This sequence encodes CASSPREDSGNTIYF.

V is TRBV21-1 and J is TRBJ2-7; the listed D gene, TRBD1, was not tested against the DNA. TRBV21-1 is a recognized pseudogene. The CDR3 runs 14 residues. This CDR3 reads CASSACNPSYEQYF. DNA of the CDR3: TGTGCCAGCAGCGCCTGTAATCCCAGCTACGAGCAGTACTTC.